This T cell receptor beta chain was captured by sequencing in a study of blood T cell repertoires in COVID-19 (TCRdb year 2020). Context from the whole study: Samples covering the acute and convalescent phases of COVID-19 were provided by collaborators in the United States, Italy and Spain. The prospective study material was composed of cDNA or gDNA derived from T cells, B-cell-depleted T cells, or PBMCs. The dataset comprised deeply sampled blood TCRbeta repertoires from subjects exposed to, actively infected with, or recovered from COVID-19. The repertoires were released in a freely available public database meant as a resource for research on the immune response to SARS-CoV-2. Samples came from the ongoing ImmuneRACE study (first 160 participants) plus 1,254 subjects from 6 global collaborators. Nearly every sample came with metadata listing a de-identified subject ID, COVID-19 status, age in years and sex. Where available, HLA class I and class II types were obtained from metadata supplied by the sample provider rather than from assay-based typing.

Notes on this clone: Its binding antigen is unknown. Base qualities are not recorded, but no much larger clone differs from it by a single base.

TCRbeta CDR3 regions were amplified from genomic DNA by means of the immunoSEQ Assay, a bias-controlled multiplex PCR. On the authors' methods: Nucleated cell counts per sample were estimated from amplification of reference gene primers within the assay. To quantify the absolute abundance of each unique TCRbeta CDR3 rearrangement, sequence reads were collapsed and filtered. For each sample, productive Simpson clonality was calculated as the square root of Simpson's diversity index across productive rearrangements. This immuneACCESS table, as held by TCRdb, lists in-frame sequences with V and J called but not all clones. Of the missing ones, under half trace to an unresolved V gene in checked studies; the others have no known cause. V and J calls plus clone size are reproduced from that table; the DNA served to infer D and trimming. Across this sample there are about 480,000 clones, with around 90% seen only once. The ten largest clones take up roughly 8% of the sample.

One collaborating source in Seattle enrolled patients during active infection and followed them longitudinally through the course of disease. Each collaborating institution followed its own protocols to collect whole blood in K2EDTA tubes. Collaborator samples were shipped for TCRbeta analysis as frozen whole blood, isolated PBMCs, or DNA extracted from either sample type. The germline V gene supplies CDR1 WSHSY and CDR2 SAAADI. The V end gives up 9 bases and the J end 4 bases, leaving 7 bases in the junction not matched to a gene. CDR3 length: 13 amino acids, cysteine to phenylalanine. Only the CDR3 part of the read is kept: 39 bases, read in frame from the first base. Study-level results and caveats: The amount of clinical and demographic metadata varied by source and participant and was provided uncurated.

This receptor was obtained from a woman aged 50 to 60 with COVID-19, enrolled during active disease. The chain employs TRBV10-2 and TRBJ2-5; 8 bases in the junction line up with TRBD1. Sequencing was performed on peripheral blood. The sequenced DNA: TGCGCCAGGGCACAGGGGGTTGGAGAGACCCAGTACTTC. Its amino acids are CARAQGVGETQYF.